Here is one T cell receptor (beta chain) with its context. Its antigen target is currently unknown. The input lacks base qualities; no much larger clone sits a single base away. The sample belongs to a study of control samples from healthy donors and cancer patients (dated by TCRdb to between 2020 and 2021). Receptors were amplified or captured by the immunoSEQ multiplex PCR assay. TCRdb holds this immuneACCESS table with in-frame rearrangements only. Some clones are missing; in checked studies, unresolved V genes explain under half, and the rest has no known cause. In all, the sample holds about 40,000 clones, and 80% to 95% of those were seen once. The top ten constitute more than 3% of the sample. This sequence was found in a woman aged 45-59 years in good health. Sequences were obtained from blood.

At the DNA level, the sequence is TGTGCCAGCAGCTTTCGGGGCGCCGATGGCTACACCTTC. It is translated as CASSFRGADGYTF. Recombination connected TRBV7-2 to TRBJ1-2; the D segment could be TRBD1, given 5 matching bases. Taken from the germline V gene, the CDR1 and CDR2 loops are SGHTA and FQGNSA. Trimming at the junction amounts to 3 bases on V and 6 bases on J, and the germline ends lie 11 bases apart. From the cysteine up to the phenylalanine, the CDR3 has a length of 13 residues. Left in the record is the CDR3 DNA by itself, 39 bases read in frame from the first base.